The 7 T cell receptor beta chains listed next were all sequenced from one sample in a study of cytomegalovirus exposure and HLA in healthy donors. PCR was performed using 60 Vbeta and 13 Jbeta primers. Clones were sequenced by immunoSEQ multiplex PCR, and TCRdb holds only the in-frame ones, with some missing. Of around 180,000 clones detected, around 75% appear once; the ten largest clones hold under 7%. Sequenced: PBMCs. These receptors all come from a woman aged 25 to 39 in good health and CMV-seropositive.

The gene calls are TRBV5-5 and TRBJ1-1, with a tentative D call TRBD1 (6 bases). V was pared by 1 base and J by 8 bases, with 15 bases between. Germline assignment: CDR1 SGHKS and CDR2 YYEKEE (reference sequence). The CDR3 runs to 14 residues. The DNA of the CDR3 is TGTGCCAGCAGCTTGTCAGGGGACGCCTCCGAAGCTTTCTTT. Residues: CASSLSGDASEAFF.

The chain couples TRBV28 to TRBJ2-1; 7 bases line up with TRBD1. Germline CDR1 reads MDHEN; CDR2 reads SYDVKM. This CDR3 contains 14 residues. V shed 2 bases, J shed 8 bases, and the junction held 6 bases outside the gene matches. Here the CDR3 DNA reads TGTGCCAGCAGTTTACTGACAGGGAACGATGAGCAGTTCTTC. It encodes CASSLLTGNDEQFF.

This clone was found a few times. The V call is TRBV29-1, the J call TRBJ1-1; tentatively, D is TRBD1 (5 bases). Germline-derived CDR1 and CDR2 are SQVTM and ANQGSEA. CDR3 length equals 12 residues. Trimming shortened V by 3 bases and J by 4 bases, and 9 bases separated the two germline ends. CDR3 sequence: CSVDGGGTEAFF. CDR3 nucleotides: TGCAGCGTTGACGGGGGTGGCACTGAAGCTTTCTTT.

The chain has TRBV2 and TRBJ2-7; a weak D match, TRBD2 (6 bases). This CDR3 comprises 12 residues. V dropped 6 bases and J dropped 3 bases, with 9 bases sitting between them. The germline CDR1 and CDR2 sequences are SNHLY and FYNNEI. CDR3 region: CASREGVYEQYF. For the CDR3, the DNA is TGTGCCAGCAGGGAGGGTGTCTACGAGCAGTACTTC.

This chain connects TRBV13 to TRBJ2-7; 11 bases match TRBD1. V was pared by 1 base and J by 3 bases, with 2 bases of the junction left unmatched. From germline, CDR1 is PRHDT and CDR2 FYEKMQ (reference sequence). This CDR3 comprises 15 residues. CDR3 coding DNA: TGTGCCAGCAGCTTAGATGGGACAGGGGGCTACGAGCAGTACTTC. Translated: CASSLDGTGGYEQYF.

The chain recombines TRBV6-1 with TRBJ1-6, with 7 nucleotides matching TRBD1. The ends lost 3 bases at V and 4 bases at J; junction bases unmatched: 3. The CDR3 has 15 amino acids. Germline values: CDR1 MNHNS, CDR2 SASEGT. CDR3 sequence reads: CASSDPGQYNSPLHF. The CDR3 nucleotides are TGTGCCAGCAGTGATCCGGGACAGTATAATTCACCCCTCCACTTT.

J is TRBJ2-3 and V is TRBV5-6; a possible D gene is TRBD2 (10 bases). Germline V gene data show CDR1 as SGHDT and CDR2 as YYEEEE. The CDR3 spans 16 residues. The ends were cut back, 4 bases at V and 5 bases at J, with 20 bases in the middle. This chain's CDR3 is CASSPGLADRGDTQYF. Written as DNA, the CDR3 is TGTGCCAGCAGCCCCGGACTAGCGGACAGGGGAGATACGCAGTATTTT. The entire variable domain, with the rest obtained from reference TRBV5-6 and TRBJ2-3, is as follows: DAGVTQSPTHLIKTRGQQVTLRCSPKSGHDTVSWYQQALGQGPQFIFQYYEEEERQRGNFPDRFSGHQFPNYSSELNVNALLLGDSALYLCASSPGLADRGDTQYFGPGTRLTVL.